Each of the 13 T cell receptor beta chains below was sequenced from the same sample in a study of blood T cell repertoires in COVID-19. Sequencing was performed with immunoSEQ multiplex PCR; in TCRdb, only in-frame clones are kept and a portion is missing. The sample consists of more than 50,000 clones, approximately 88% of them appearing once. The sample consisted of peripheral blood. The source of these receptors is a human donor in a cohort sampled during active COVID-19.

This chain links TRBV9 with TRBJ1-2; tentative D call: TRBD1 (6 bases). Per germline, CDR1 SGDLS and CDR2 YYNGEE. Trimming removed 0 bases from V and 4 bases from J, with 7 bases in between. The CDR3 totals 13 residues. CDR3 amino acids: CASSVGTAYGYTF. CDR3 nucleotide sequence: TGTGCCAGCAGCGTAGGGACAGCCTATGGCTACACCTTC.

V usage is TRBV2 and J usage is TRBJ2-1, with D tentatively TRBD2 (6 bases). CDR1 is SNHLY and CDR2 is FYNNEI in the germline V gene. The CDR3 is 13 amino acids. V lost 5 bases and J lost 7, with 12 bases in between. CDR3: CASSSTRRNEQFF. The CDR3 bases are TGTGCCAGCAGTTCGACTAGAAGAAATGAGCAGTTCTTC.

The chain has TRBV14 and TRBJ1-2; no clear D gene. Trimming removed 1 base at V and 7 bases at J, with 7 bases between. Per germline, CDR1 SGHDN and CDR2 FVKESK. The length of the CDR3 is 12 residues. This chain's CDR3 is CASSQGGSGYTF. The CDR3 nucleotides are TGTGCCAGCAGCCAAGGAGGCTCTGGCTACACCTTC.

This clone was seen a single time. The chain couples TRBV6-6 to TRBJ2-6; D might be TRBD1 (5 bases). Germline V gives CDR1 MNHNY, CDR2 SVGAGI (reference sequence). The V end was cut by 7 bases, the J end by 0 bases, with 13 bases between. The CDR3 has 16 residues. Here the CDR3 reads CASTKTANSGANVLTF. CDR3 coding DNA: TGTGCCAGCACGAAGACAGCTAACTCTGGGGCCAACGTCCTGACTTTC.

The rearrangement uses TRBV24-1 and TRBJ2-1; TRBD2 matches at 10 bases. V lost 3 bases, J lost 4 bases, and 5 bases stayed unmatched. The germline V gene has CDR1 KGHDR and CDR2 SFDVKD. This CDR3 is built from 16 residues. CDR3 loop: CATSDPTSGWYNEQFF. CDR3 DNA sequence: TGTGCCACCAGTGATCCGACTAGCGGGTGGTACAATGAGCAGTTCTTC.

The chain couples TRBV2 to TRBJ1-1, with TRBD1 matching 8 bases. The CDR3 is made up of 16 amino acids. Germline CDR1 reads SNHLY; CDR2 reads FYNNEI. V dropped 4 bases and J dropped 0; count of bases not matched to a gene: 7. For the CDR3, the DNA is TGTGCCAGCAGTGTTGGACAGGGTATACTGAACACTGAAGCTTTCTTT. Its translation is CASSVGQGILNTEAFF.

The chain carries TRBV6-5 and TRBJ2-5; perhaps TRBD2 as D (5 bases). V lost 5 bases and J 4 bases, leaving 17 bases between the germline ends. The germline CDR1 and CDR2 sequences are MNHEY and SVGAGI. This CDR3 contains 15 residues. The CDR3 DNA follows: TGTGCCAGCAGTATCGGGATCCCGGGCAGAGAGACCCAGTACTTC. This sequence encodes CASSIGIPGRETQYF.

This clone was observed a single time. The chain has TRBV28 and TRBJ2-7; no definite D call. Trimming removed 5 bases from V and 6 bases from J, with 11 bases in between. CDR1 and CDR2 from the germline V gene are MDHEN and SYDVKM. The CDR3 has 12 residues. The CDR3 here is CASSLGPTEQYF. CDR3 sequence (DNA): TGTGCCAGCAGTCTGGGCCCCACCGAGCAGTACTTC.

This sequence joins TRBV19 and TRBJ2-3; 12 bases fit TRBD2. This CDR3 is 16 amino acids long. Trimming at V came to 3 bases and at J to 3 bases, leaving 4 bases not matched to a gene. CDR1 LNHDA and CDR2 SQIVND come from the germline V gene (reference sequence). This chain's CDR3 is CASSMTSGSFTDTQYF. The CDR3 DNA follows: TGTGCCAGTAGTATGACTAGCGGGAGTTTTACAGATACGCAGTATTTT. The variable domain in full, with the rest retrieved from reference TRBV19 and TRBJ2-3, is DGGITQSPKYLFRKEGQNVTLSCEQNLNHDAMYWYRQDPGQGLRLIYYSQIVNDFQKGDIAEGYSVSREKKESFPLTVTSAQKNPTAFYLCASSMTSGSFTDTQYFGPGTRLTVL.

This sequence joins TRBV18 and TRBJ1-4; D is unresolved. In germline, CDR1 is KGHSH, CDR2 LQKENI. The CDR3 has 15 residues. V was cut by 1 base and J by 3 bases, with 9 bases left in between. CDR3 protein: CASSPQVSANEKLFF. The CDR3 nucleotides are TGTGCCAGCTCACCACAAGTCTCGGCTAATGAAAAACTGTTTTTT.

In this sample, this clone turned up a few times. The chain couples TRBV30 to TRBJ2-7; weak D call: TRBD1 (5 bases). Trimming left V 0 bases short and J 3 bases short, with 12 bases between. The germline V gene encodes CDR1 GTSNPN and CDR2 SVGIG (reference sequence). The CDR3 extends over 14 amino acids. This CDR3 reads CAWSVPTGIYEQYF. CDR3 coding DNA: TGTGCCTGGAGTGTACCCACAGGAATCTACGAGCAGTACTTC.

This rearrangement joins TRBV5-4 to TRBJ2-7; 10 nucleotides match TRBD2. The CDR3 has 15 residues. The V gene's germline CDR1 is SGHNT and CDR2 YYREEE (reference sequence). V lost 4 bases, J lost 3 bases, and 7 bases stayed unmatched. CDR3 protein: CASSPYGTSDYEQYF. In DNA, the CDR3 is TGTGCCAGCAGCCCATACGGGACTAGCGACTACGAGCAGTACTTC.

The V and J genes are TRBV6-1 and TRBJ1-2; 10 nucleotides match TRBD1. The V segment lost 4 bases and the J segment 5 bases; nucleotides outside the gene matches: 13. The germline V gene has CDR1 MNHNS and CDR2 SASEGT. This CDR3 spans 17 amino acids. CDR3: CASSAGTGDPLRYGYTF. CDR3 DNA sequence: TGTGCCAGCAGTGCCGGGACAGGGGACCCCCTTCGGTATGGCTACACCTTC.